This TCR beta chain was captured by sequencing in a study of tumor-infiltrating lymphocytes in primary liver carcinoma. The wider study: Those enrolled were patients of both sexes, who were aged 30 to 69 years. Tumor staging was T1-T3 N0M0; sizes spanned roughly 4.2 to 10 cm across.

In the case of this clonotype: The antigen is not known. A read error may account for a junction end that differs from germline.

Unsorted bulk tissue of about 19-33 mg yielded co-extracted RNA and DNA. This CDR3 contains 14 residues. CDR1 is SGHNT and CDR2 is YYREEE in the germline V gene (reference sequence). With a constant-region primer, TCR beta cDNA was made from 450 to 550 ng of total RNA. Amplification in three nested multiplex PCR rounds with slightly modified ARM-PCR gave rise to TCR beta libraries. Both of the initial two PCR rounds ran for approximately 10 cycles and employed TRBV1-TRBV30 forward primers alongside a C-beta reverse primer. TCRdb re-called the multiplex PCR reads through MiXCR, storing one row per CDR3 protein. The sample has 50,000 to 70,000 distinct CDR3 sequences, over 65% seen once. Regarding the study as a whole: A significantly higher top-250-clone fraction was recorded for tumors than for blood (p = 0.039). Overlap between tumor regions exceeded overlap of tumor with adjacent tissue or blood.

The rearrangement links TRBV5-4 to TRBJ2-3; possibly TRBD2 for D (6 bases). This TCR derives from a man aged 35 to 55 with primary liver carcinoma and hepatitis B virus infection. Specimen: liver tumor tissue from sampling region 2. Subset specified: tumor region T2, inferior pole. The CDR3 DNA follows: TGTGCCAGCAGTTTGATCACTAGCACAGATACGCTGTATTTC. Translation gives CASSLITSTDTLYF.